This TCR beta chain is from a study of blood T cell repertoires in COVID-19. Overall study context: The analysed material was cDNA or gDNA that came from T cells, B-cell-depleted T cells, or PBMCs.

Assay: immunoSEQ multiplex PCR; the TCRdb copy retains only in-frame clones and omits some. The sample includes 270,000 or so clones, 83% seen only once; the top ten take approximately 9%. The CDR3 length is 15 residues. Germline lookup yields CDR1 SGHKS and CDR2 YYEKEE (reference sequence). V was clipped by 4 bases and J by 5 bases; unmatched bases: 9. The chain employs TRBV5-5 and TRBJ2-7; 10 bases fit TRBD1. Specimen: peripheral blood. The origin of this receptor is a woman in her forties or fifties who had recovered from COVID-19. CDR3 amino acids: CASSQGQGSSNEQYF. The CDR3 DNA reads TGTGCCAGCAGCCAGGGACAGGGGAGTTCCAACGAGCAGTACTTC.